This T cell receptor (beta chain) was found in a study of CD8 T cells in Susac syndrome. The germline V gene has CDR1 SGHRS and CDR2 YFSETQ. The CDR3 is 14 residues long. V shed 3 bases and J shed 3 bases, with 13 bases lying between them. The RNA, about 0.5 to 1 ug, was put through reverse transcription using random hexamers. Amplification of the TCR beta CDR3 was carried out by immunoSEQ multiplex PCR, which spanned a total of 54 Vbeta and 13 Jbeta segments. TCRdb redid the calling of the immunoSEQ multiplex PCR reads with MiXCR, one entry per CDR3 protein. The sample records under 200,000 distinct CDR3 sequences, 91% being singletons.

The chain recombines TRBV5-1 with TRBJ2-7; D is ambiguous. The source is a human donor with Susac syndrome. Sequencing input: CD4+ T cells from PBMCs. CDR3 sequence (DNA): TGCGCCAGCAGCTCCTCCCAAGTCGTCTACGAGCAGTACTTC. This translates into CASSSSQVVYEQYF.